What follows are 30 T cell receptor beta chains derived from one specimen sequenced in a study of early T cells in non-severe SARS-CoV-2 infection. MiXCR, run by TCRdb on the 5' RACE reads, gives a single entry per CDR3 protein. This table has under 30,000 distinct CDR3 sequences, around 5.3% appearing once. Sequenced input: whole blood. The receptor source for this set is an adult who was a healthcare worker with PCR-confirmed SARS-CoV-2 infection or an uninfected control (not recorded which).

J is TRBJ2-7 and V is TRBV6-5; 10 bases fit TRBD2. Germline lookup yields CDR1 MNHEY and CDR2 SVGAGI. With 6 bases clipped from V and 4 bases from J, the junction kept 9 bases outside the gene matches. The CDR3 has 15 amino acids. The CDR3 sequence: CASSIGTSAGYEQYF. Written as DNA, the CDR3 is TGTGCCAGCAGCATTGGGACTAGCGCCGGGTACGAGCAGTACTTC.

The table lists this clonotype with many counts. This rearrangement joins TRBV11-2 to TRBJ2-7, with 7 bases fitting TRBD2. CDR1 is SGHAT, CDR2 FQNNGV, per germline. The CDR3 is 15 amino acids. The V gene end was trimmed by 1 base and the J gene end by 0 bases; junction bases not matched to a gene: 3. CDR3 sequence (DNA): TGTGCCAGCAGCTTAGCACGGGAGGCCTCCTACGAGCAGTACTTC. Protein sequence: CASSLAREASYEQYF. Looking up the rest from reference TRBV11-2 and TRBJ2-7 gives the full variable domain: EAGVAQSPRYKIIEKRQSVAFWCNPISGHATLYWYQQILGQGPKLLIQFQNNGVVDDSQLPKDRFSAERLKGVDSTLKIQPAKLEDSAVYLCASSLAREASYEQYFGPGTRLTVT.

In this sample, this clonotype turned up many times. V and J are TRBV30 and TRBJ2-1, with a tentative D call TRBD1 (6 bases). CDR3 length: 13 amino acids. Germline V CDR1 and CDR2: GTSNPN, SVGIG (reference sequence). V lost 0 bases and J 7 bases, leaving 10 bases between the germline ends. The CDR3 DNA sequence: TGTGCCTGGAGTGTACCCCAGGGGAATGAGCAGTTCTTC. Amino acids: CAWSVPQGNEQFF.

This clonotype was recorded many times. This sequence joins TRBV19 and TRBJ1-5, with D unclear. Trimming cost V 2 bases and J 6 bases, with 8 bases left between them. Germline values: CDR1 LNHDA, CDR2 SQIVND (reference sequence). The CDR3 extends over 13 amino acids. This CDR3 reads CASSIQDPQPQHF. The DNA for the CDR3 is TGTGCCAGTAGTATACAGGACCCTCAGCCCCAGCATTTT.

In its sample, this clonotype was seen many times. V usage is TRBV5-1 and J usage is TRBJ1-1; D gene ambiguous. V lost 1 base and J 4 bases, leaving 8 bases between the germline ends. This CDR3 spans 13 amino acids. The germline CDR1 and CDR2 sequences are SGHRS and YFSETQ. The CDR3: CASSLWMATEAFF. The CDR3 nucleotides read TGCGCCAGCAGCTTGTGGATGGCCACTGAAGCTTTCTTT.

This clonotype is medium-sized (0.01 to 0.1%) in the sample. J is TRBJ1-2 and V is TRBV7-9; D uncertain. V was trimmed by 1 base and J by 6 bases, leaving 9 bases between them. CDR3 length: 13 amino acids. CDR1 is SEHNR, CDR2 FQNEAQ, per germline (reference sequence). The CDR3 spells CASSLVLGNGYTF. The CDR3 DNA is TGTGCCAGCAGCTTAGTGCTAGGGAATGGCTACACCTTC.

V is TRBV9 and J is TRBJ2-1; 8 bases map to TRBD1. The CDR3 covers 17 residues. The V segment lost 4 bases and the J segment 3 bases; nucleotides outside the gene matches: 12. Per the germline V gene, CDR1 is SGDLS and CDR2 is YYNGEE. In DNA, the CDR3 is TGTGCCAGCAGCCCTAGGACAGGGTCGAACAGCTACAATGAGCAGTTCTTC. Amino acid sequence: CASSPRTGSNSYNEQFF.

This clonotype was picked up a small number of times. The rearrangement uses TRBV10-3 and TRBJ2-7; no reliable D call. The V end lost 3 bases, the J end lost 2 bases, and 8 bases lay between the germline ends. The CDR3 length is 13 residues. Germline V CDR1 and CDR2: ENHRY, SYGVKD. The CDR3 protein is CAISDSPTYEQYF. The CDR3 nucleotides are TGTGCCATCAGTGATTCTCCAACCTACGAGCAGTACTTC.

In this sample, this clonotype turned up once. The rearrangement joins TRBV11-2 to TRBJ2-1; TRBD2 agrees at 9 bases. Trimming removed 3 bases from V and 6 bases from J; junction bases left unmatched: 6. The CDR3 is 15 amino acids. Germline CDR1 reads SGHAT; CDR2 reads FQNNGV. CDR3 sequence: CASSFRAGGVNEQFF. The CDR3 DNA reads as TGTGCCAGCAGCTTCCGTGCGGGAGGGGTCAATGAGCAGTTCTTC.

As concerns this clonotype: This may be a read error, as it is one base from a much larger clone. V usage is TRBV27 and J usage is TRBJ1-1; D unresolved. CDR3 length equals 14 residues. Germline values: CDR1 MNHEY, CDR2 SMNVEV (reference sequence). This CDR3 reads CASSLSRKNTEALF. The CDR3 DNA follows: TGTGCCAGCAGTTTGAGTCGTAAGAACACTGAAGCTCTCTTT.

This clonotype has at least ten counts. This sequence joins TRBV7-9 and TRBJ1-5; a weak D match, TRBD1 (5 bases). Germline lookup yields CDR1 SEHNR and CDR2 FQNEAQ (reference sequence). The CDR3 spans 14 residues. The germline V and J ends were trimmed by 5 bases and 9 bases, with 17 bases remaining between them. The DNA of the CDR3 is TGTGCCAGCAGCCTTTACGTCGCAGGGTCGCCCCAGCATTTT. This translates into CASSLYVAGSPQHF.

The sample holds one count of this clonotype. The chain employs TRBV6-5 and TRBJ2-6; 7 positions agree with TRBD1. The CDR3 has 16 residues. The V gene's germline CDR1 is MNHEY and CDR2 SVGAGI. V was pared by 6 bases and J by 0 bases, with 5 bases of the junction left unmatched. CDR3 DNA: TGTGCCAGCAGCATGGGACAGACCTCTGGGGCCAACGTCCTGACTTTC. This gives the protein CASSMGQTSGANVLTF.

This clonotype was recorded at least ten times. The chain recombines TRBV12-3 or TRBV12-4 with TRBJ2-5, with 11 bases matching TRBD1. V was clipped by 6 bases and J by 2 bases; unmatched bases: 5. The length of the CDR3 is 15 residues. CDR3 sequence: CASSQGTGGQETQYF. The CDR3 DNA sequence: TGTGCCAGCAGCCAAGGGACAGGGGGGCAAGAGACCCAGTACTTC.

The table lists this clonotype with many counts. The chain joins TRBV4-2 to TRBJ1-1; the D is unclear. V lost 1 base and J 0 bases, leaving 9 bases between the germline ends. The CDR3 sequence is 15 residues long. Germline V gene sequence: CDR1 LGHNA, CDR2 YNFKEQ. CDR3 region: CASSQGGQVNTEAFF. The CDR3 bases are TGTGCCAGCAGCCAAGGAGGGCAGGTGAACACTGAAGCTTTCTTT.

This clonotype has at least ten counts. This rearrangement joins TRBV18 to TRBJ1-1; D is undetermined. V was shortened by 0 bases and J by 7 bases, with 9 bases between the two germline ends. Germline CDR1 reads KGHSH; CDR2 reads LQKENI. The CDR3 sequence is 13 residues long. CDR3 region: CASSPPGGVEAFF. DNA of the CDR3: TGTGCCAGCTCACCACCGGGAGGAGTTGAAGCTTTCTTT.

This clonotype was observed many times. This chain connects TRBV5-6 to TRBJ2-5, with TRBD2 identical over 7 bases. The germline V gene has CDR1 SGHDT and CDR2 YYEEEE. The CDR3 loop spans 18 amino acids. V shed 4 bases, J shed 2 bases, and the junction held 17 bases outside the gene matches. CDR3 DNA sequence: TGTGCCAGCAGCCGAGGATTGAGGAGTAGCGGGTATCAAGAGACCCAGTACTTC. Protein sequence: CASSRGLRSSGYQETQYF.

This clonotype was counted at least ten times. V is TRBV7-6 and J is TRBJ2-3; D is possibly TRBD1 (6 bases). Germline CDR1 reads SGHVS; CDR2 reads FNYEAQ. Trimming removed 8 bases from V and 2 bases from J, with 11 bases in between. The CDR3 spans 13 residues. The CDR3 is CASGQWFTDTQYF. The CDR3, as DNA: TGTGCCAGCGGACAGTGGTTCACAGATACGCAGTATTTT.

This chain joins TRBV7-2 and TRBJ1-1; 7 bases match TRBD1. V was clipped by 5 bases and J by 6 bases; unmatched bases: 9. The CDR3 totals 14 residues. Germline V gene sequence: CDR1 SGHTA, CDR2 FQGNSA. The CDR3 loop reads CASSAQGGPAEAFF. CDR3 bases: TGTGCCAGCAGCGCGCAGGGGGGTCCCGCTGAAGCTTTCTTT.

This clonotype was counted many times. CDR3 DNA: TGTGCCAGCAGACCGACTAGCACAGATACGCAGTATTTT. It yields the protein CASRPTSTDTQYF. The chain links TRBV28 to TRBJ2-3; D gene unclear. V was pared by 6 bases and J by 0 bases, with 7 bases between. This CDR3 contains 13 residues. The germline CDR1 and CDR2 sequences are MDHEN and SYDVKM.

This chain uses TRBV20-1 with TRBJ1-3; D gene ambiguous. There are 14 residues in the CDR3. Trimming cost V 3 bases and J 2 bases, with 11 bases left between them. CDR1 and CDR2 (germline): DFQATT, SNEGSKA (reference sequence). CDR3 in amino acids: CSARAPGTGNTIYF. The CDR3 nucleotides read TGCAGTGCTAGGGCTCCGGGGACTGGAAACACCATATATTTT.

Many counts were recorded for this clonotype. The J gene is TRBJ2-3, the V gene TRBV7-2, with 8 bases that match TRBD2. Germline V gene sequence: CDR1 SGHTA, CDR2 FQGNSA. V shed 0 bases, J shed 1 base, and the junction held 3 bases outside the gene matches. The CDR3 is 16 amino acids. CDR3: CASSLAVTSGTDTQYF. CDR3 nucleotides: TGTGCCAGCAGCTTAGCTGTGACTAGCGGCACAGATACGCAGTATTTT.

In its sample, this clonotype was seen many times. The V call is TRBV28, the J call TRBJ2-1, with 11 bases lining up with TRBD2. The CDR3 is 15 residues long. The V gene end was trimmed by 5 bases and the J gene end by 10 bases; junction bases not matched to a gene: 10. CDR1 is MDHEN and CDR2 is SYDVKM in the germline V gene. The CDR3 reads CASSPPGLAEPEQFF. CDR3 in DNA: TGTGCCAGCAGTCCCCCGGGACTAGCGGAGCCCGAGCAGTTCTTC.

This sequence joins TRBV4-1 and TRBJ2-3, with a tentative D call TRBD2 (7 bases). This CDR3 spans 16 amino acids. Germline CDR1 and CDR2: MGHRA and YSYEKL. V lost 0 bases, J lost 2 bases, and 12 bases lay in between. CDR3 coding DNA: TGCGCCAGCAGCCAAGATCGGGCGGGGGCCACAGATACGCAGTATTTT. The encoded protein is CASSQDRAGATDTQYF.

This clonotype showed up many times. This rearrangement joins TRBV5-5 to TRBJ1-1; tentatively, D is TRBD1 (6 bases). V lost 7 bases to trimming and J lost 3 bases, with 10 bases between them. The germline V gene encodes CDR1 SGHKS and CDR2 YYEKEE (reference sequence). The CDR3 has 12 residues. The CDR3 here is CASFPGDTEAFF. The CDR3 region has the DNA TGTGCCAGCTTCCCAGGGGACACTGAAGCTTTCTTT.

This clonotype was observed many times. The CDR3 is CASTRHENTGELFF. The DNA for the CDR3 is TGTGCCAGTACCCGACACGAGAACACCGGGGAGCTGTTTTTT. V usage is TRBV19 and J usage is TRBJ2-2; unclear D gene. The germline V and J ends were trimmed by 7 bases and 1 base, with 10 bases remaining between them. CDR3 length: 14 residues. Germline V gene lookup returns CDR1 LNHDA and CDR2 SQIVND (reference sequence).

This clonotype was recorded many times. The V gene is TRBV18, the J gene TRBJ2-5, with a possible D match to TRBD1 (5 bases). With 3 bases removed from V and 0 bases from J, the gap between germline ends came to 11 bases. The CDR3 totals 15 residues. CDR1 KGHSH and CDR2 LQKENI come from the germline V gene. The CDR3 bases are TGTGCCAGCTCACCGAGACAGCCGAACCAAGAGACCCAGTACTTC. Translation gives CASSPRQPNQETQYF.

The chain joins TRBV19 to TRBJ2-7; D is perhaps TRBD2 (5 bases). This CDR3 contains 15 residues. V shed 4 bases and J shed 6 bases, with 19 bases lying between them. Germline V CDR1 and CDR2: LNHDA, SQIVND (reference sequence). CDR3 in DNA: TGTGCCAGTAGTAGGGGAGAAACCGCCTTCTCCGAGCAGTACTTC. Residues: CASSRGETAFSEQYF.

This clonotype appeared many times. The CDR3 coding sequence is TGCAGTGCCACTGATGCGGCCGGGGAGCTGTTTTTT. This gives the protein CSATDAAGELFF. The V and J genes are TRBV20-1 and TRBJ2-2, with D uncertain. V lost 6 bases and J 6 bases, leaving 11 bases between the germline ends. The CDR3 is made up of 12 amino acids. The germline CDR1 and CDR2 sequences are DFQATT and SNEGSKA (reference sequence).

This clonotype was observed many times. V gene TRBV30 combines with J gene TRBJ2-1; TRBD2 aligns across 9 bases. J lost 6 bases, V lost 2 bases, and 8 bases had no gene match. The CDR3 covers 15 residues. Per the germline V gene, CDR1 is GTSNPN and CDR2 is SVGIG (reference sequence). The CDR3 DNA reads TGTGCCTGGAGTCCTACTAGCGGGCGCCTCAATGAGCAGTTCTTC. Amino acids: CAWSPTSGRLNEQFF.

The chain employs TRBV6-6 and TRBJ1-2, with 9 bases identical to TRBD1. Germline CDR1 MNHNY, CDR2 SVGAGI (reference sequence). After removal of 6 bases from V and 2 bases from J, the junction contained 4 bases not matched to a gene. The CDR3 is made up of 14 amino acids. The CDR3 spells CASRPTGGNYGYTF. CDR3 DNA: TGTGCCAGCAGACCCACAGGGGGCAACTATGGCTACACCTTC.